What follows describes a single T cell receptor (beta chain). The antigen it recognizes is unknown. It has no much larger one-base neighbor in the sample; base qualities were not kept. To demonstrate the VDJtools post-analysis software, the study profiled TCR beta repertoires from the peripheral blood of around 13 young patients with multiple sclerosis. The multiple sclerosis patients were children and adolescents between roughly 6 and 17 years of age. V is cut back by 5 bases and J by 8 bases, with 14 bases in the junction unmatched. Including cysteine and phenylalanine, the CDR3 has 16 amino acids. Only the CDR3 region is kept as DNA, spanning 48 bases read in frame from base 1. The germline V gene provides CDR1 SGHTA and CDR2 FQGTGA. This record belongs to a study of post-analysis software for immune sequencing data (dated by TCRdb to between 2015 and 2016). Study-wide context: Recorded disease courses included relapsing-remitting, secondary progressive and progressive-relapsing multiple sclerosis, with some patients lacking subtype annotation. The multiple sclerosis patient repertoires were compared with 10 to 12 previously published healthy control repertoires from donors aged 6 to 25 years. A subset of samples was prepared in parallel using single-end sample barcoding, then pooled and co-amplified after Illumina adapter ligation. General conclusions and limits of the study: Compared with controls, multiple sclerosis patients had significantly lower normalized Chao1 diversity, a finding suggesting substantial peripheral T-cell clonal expansion. Roughly 5 TRBV segments, including TRBV5-6, TRBV5-1 and TRBV20-1, were significantly more frequent in patients than controls. The multiple sclerosis patient group was slightly younger than the control group. Direct clustering with F measure revealed strong co-clustering of samples prepared in the same batch, which led to a batch-effect correction.

The library was built by means of PCR. The sequencer listed for this sample is Illumina HiSeq 2500. Unique molecular identifiers were incorporated into TCR beta cDNA libraries to reduce PCR and sequencing biases. Approximately 500,000 cDNA molecules were obtained for every 1 to 10 million input T cells, so each molecule roughly corresponded to one T cell. The same protocol used for the earlier healthy control dataset was applied to prepare and sequence the patient libraries. Within a given batch, samples were prepared together, multiplexed and sequenced on the same HiSeq lane. Regarding the original processing steps: Raw barcoded reads were processed with MIGEC, discarding single-read molecular identifier groups before consensus assembly and CDR3 extraction. Clonotype tables were post-analysed with VDJtools, and diversity was normalized by down-sampling all datasets to the smallest sample size. Repertoire overlap clustering matched CDR3 amino acid but not nucleotide sequences to correct batch-related cross-sample contamination. The public reads were reprocessed in TCRdb via fastp at Q25 and MiXCR, keeping in-frame beta chains. Rows with a matching CDR3 protein are joined into one entry that keeps the most common DNA and genes. The V and J calls and clone size come from TCRdb's table, not from the authors' own analysis. The sample table lists approximately 180,000 distinct CDR3 sequences, 30% of them with a count of one. The top ten clones comprise about 1.6% of the sample.

The specimen sequenced was blood. The V and J genes are TRBV7-3 and TRBJ2-1; 8 bases in the middle match TRBD2. This TCR was recovered from a girl between 5 and 17 years old with multiple sclerosis. The DNA is TGTGCCAGCAGCCCGGGGGGGCGGGCGTCCCCGGATGAGCAGTTCTTC. It is translated as CASSPGGRASPDEQFF.